The present T cell receptor beta chain was sequenced within a study of blood T cells in healthy people across ages. The use of a sample-barcoded 5' primer and a J-beta primer mix characterized a second PCR of roughly 7 to 11 cycles. TCRdb re-called the 5' RACE reads with MiXCR, one entry per CDR3 protein. This sample carries over 700,000 distinct CDR3 sequences, roughly 25% of them seen once, and the ten largest clones take 8% to 10%. Germline V lookup: CDR1 MNHEY, CDR2 SVGEGT. V gave up 8 bases and J gave up 9 bases; unmatched junction bases: 4. The CDR3 totals 11 residues. Another study also made use of these data, one on T cells of mothers and their children. Turning to that study: Thymic selection, a shaping force on TCR recombination output, acts similarly in related and unrelated pairs.

V is TRBV6-2 or TRBV6-3 and J is TRBJ2-4; 7 nucleotides match TRBD1. The material sequenced was blood. The clonotype was recovered from a boy between 10 and 17 years old in good health. CDR3 region: CASRQGIIQYF. Here the CDR3 DNA reads TGTGCCAGCCGACAGGGTATCATTCAGTACTTC.